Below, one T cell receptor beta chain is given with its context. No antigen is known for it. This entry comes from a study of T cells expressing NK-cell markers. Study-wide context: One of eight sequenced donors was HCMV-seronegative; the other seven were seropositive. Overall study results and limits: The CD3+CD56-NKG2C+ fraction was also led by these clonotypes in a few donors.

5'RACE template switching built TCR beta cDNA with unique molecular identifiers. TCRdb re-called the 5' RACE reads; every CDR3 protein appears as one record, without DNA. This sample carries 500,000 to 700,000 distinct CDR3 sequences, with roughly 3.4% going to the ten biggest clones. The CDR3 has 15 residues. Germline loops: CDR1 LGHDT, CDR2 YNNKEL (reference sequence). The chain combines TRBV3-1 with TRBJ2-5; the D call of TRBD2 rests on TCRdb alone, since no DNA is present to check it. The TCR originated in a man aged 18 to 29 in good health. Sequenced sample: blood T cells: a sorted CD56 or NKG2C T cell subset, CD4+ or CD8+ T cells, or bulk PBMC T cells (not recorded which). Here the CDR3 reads CASSQGPGRRETQYF.